This T cell receptor beta chain was obtained from a study of shared clonotypes between healthy human individuals. Regarding the study as a whole: Enrolling few donors narrowed the genetic and exposure-history diversity that was represented.

Deep was the level at which the assay was run. Tens of thousands of T cell genomes, or around 290 ng DNA, went into replicate PCRs of unsorted PBMC. Sequencing used immunoSEQ multiplex PCR; TCRdb keeps in-frame clones, though not all of them. The sample lists about 480,000 clones, 79% seen once, with roughly 13% in the top ten. Turning to this clone: The antigen remains undetermined.

The CDR3 length is 16 residues. Per germline, CDR1 KGHSH and CDR2 LQKENI. V was clipped by 5 bases and J by 3 bases; unmatched bases: 9. The chain uses TRBV18 and TRBJ2-7; TRBD1 agrees at 11 bases. This TCR derives from a woman between 40 and 50 years old in good health. Some clones in this sample may be carry-over from other donors' samples. Sequencing was performed on PBMCs. CDR3 sequence: CASSSPSGTGGYEQYF. In DNA form, the CDR3 reads TGTGCCAGCTCATCTCCTTCCGGGACAGGGGGCTACGAGCAGTACTTC. The complete variable domain, with remaining parts taken from reference TRBV18 and TRBJ2-7, reads NAGVMQNPRHLVRRRGQEARLRCSPMKGHSHVYWYRQLPEEGLKFMVYLQKENIIDESGMPKERFSAEFPKEGPSILRIQQVVRGDSAAYFCASSSPSGTGGYEQYFGPGTRLTVT.